The 19 T cell receptor beta chains reported below all come from one sample, sequenced in a study of blood T cell repertoires in COVID-19. Produced via immunoSEQ multiplex PCR; TCRdb's table is partial and in-frame only. Found here are some 67,000 clones, 75% to 90% of them singletons; the top ten hold more than 5%. Sequencing was carried out using peripheral blood. The receptors stem from a man aged 45 to 65 with active COVID-19.

The genes are TRBV21-1 and TRBJ1-3; no DNA check was done on the table's D call, TRBD1. TRBV21-1 is tagged as a pseudogene. CDR3 length: 17 amino acids. The CDR3 sequence is CASSCFQGRGCGNTIYF. The CDR3 DNA sequence: TGTGCCAGCAGCTGCTTCCAGGGCAGGGGTTGTGGAAACACCATATATTTT.

The chain uses TRBV5-1 and TRBJ1-2, with D perhaps matching TRBD1 (6 bases). The germline V gene encodes CDR1 SGHRS and CDR2 YFSETQ. The CDR3 has 15 residues. V shed 0 bases and J shed 8 bases, with 17 bases lying between them. CDR3 nucleotide sequence: TGCGCCAGCAGCTTGGGTACCACAGGGAGTGGGGGCTACACCTTC. Translated: CASSLGTTGSGGYTF.

The chain recombines TRBV27 with TRBJ1-2; 9 positions match TRBD1. This CDR3 spans 13 amino acids. Germline V gene lookup returns CDR1 MNHEY and CDR2 SMNVEV (reference sequence). J gave up 4 bases and V 5 bases, and 2 bases lay outside the gene matches. The CDR3 region has the DNA TGTGCCAGCAGTGGGACAGGGTTCTATGGCTACACCTTC. Protein: CASSGTGFYGYTF.

This clone is a singleton in its sample. This chain links TRBV6-5 with TRBJ1-2, with D unclear. From germline, CDR1 is MNHEY and CDR2 SVGAGI. With 2 bases removed from V and 7 bases from J, the gap between germline ends came to 11 bases. The CDR3 has 13 amino acids. The CDR3 bases are TGTGCCAGCAGTTACGAGGAGTCTCGTGGCTACACCTTC. Amino acid sequence: CASSYEESRGYTF.

The rearrangement joins TRBV27 to TRBJ2-7, with 12 bases lining up with TRBD2. Per the germline V gene, CDR1 is MNHEY and CDR2 is SMNVEV (reference sequence). With V trimmed by 3 bases and J by 0 bases, 9 bases remained unmatched. This CDR3 contains 18 residues. The CDR3 spells CASSFLAATSGSSYEQYF. In nucleotides, the CDR3 is TGTGCCAGCAGTTTCCTGGCCGCGACTAGCGGGAGCTCCTACGAGCAGTACTTC.

This rearrangement joins TRBV14 to TRBJ2-3; D remains unclear. Trimming stripped 1 base from V and 2 bases from J, with 7 bases between. Germline loops: CDR1 SGHDN, CDR2 FVKESK. The CDR3 totals 14 residues. Here the CDR3 reads CASSQVRVTDTQYF. DNA of the CDR3: TGTGCCAGCAGCCAAGTTCGAGTCACAGATACGCAGTATTTT.

The gene calls are TRBV9 and TRBJ2-7; TRBD2 might be the D (6 bases). V gave up 0 bases and J gave up 5 bases, with 15 bases separating them. Looked up from germline, CDR1 is SGDLS and CDR2 is YYNGEE. The CDR3 spans 15 residues. The DNA for the CDR3 is TGTGCCAGCAGCGTAGCTCGGGGAGGAGGGGACGAGCAGTACTTC. This translates into CASSVARGGGDEQYF.

This chain connects TRBV2 to TRBJ1-5, with 11 bases that match TRBD1. With 6 bases clipped from V and 5 bases from J, the junction kept 3 bases outside the gene matches. This CDR3 has 14 residues. Germline loops: CDR1 SNHLY, CDR2 FYNNEI. The CDR3 spells CASRGTGGYQPQHF. Written as DNA, the CDR3 is TGTGCCAGCAGGGGGACAGGGGGTTATCAGCCCCAGCATTTT.

This clone was found a few times. CDR3 residues: CASSLGQGIGNTEAFF. The CDR3 DNA reads as TGTGCCAGCAGCTTGGGACAGGGGATAGGGAACACTGAAGCTTTCTTT. The genes are TRBV5-5 and TRBJ1-1, with 8 nucleotides matching TRBD1. V shed 0 bases, J shed 1 base, and the junction held 5 bases outside the gene matches. In germline, CDR1 is SGHKS, CDR2 YYEKEE (reference sequence). This CDR3 has 16 residues. Variable domain in full (rest from reference TRBV5-5 and TRBJ1-1): DAGVTQSPTHLIKTRGQQVTLRCSPISGHKSVSWYQQVLGQGPQFIFQYYEKEERGRGNFPDRFSARQFPNYSSELNVNALLLGDSALYLCASSLGQGIGNTEAFFGQGTRLTVV.

CDR3 sequence (DNA): TGTGCCAGCAGCTTAGGGACTAGCGGAAGAAGTAGCTCCTACAATGAGCAGTTCTTC. It is translated as CASSLGTSGRSSSYNEQFF. The chain links TRBV11-3 to TRBJ2-1, with 10 bases that match TRBD2. Germline CDR1 reads SGHNT; CDR2 reads YENEEA. CDR3 length equals 19 residues. The V and J ends lost 1 base and 0 bases, in that order; junction bases with no gene match: 9.

In its sample, this clone was seen many times. J is TRBJ2-7 and V is TRBV10-3; D unclear. Germline CDR1 reads ENHRY; CDR2 reads SYGVKD. Trimming shortened V by 7 bases and J by 0 bases, and 7 bases separated the two germline ends. The CDR3 is 12 amino acids. CDR3 loop: CAITGDSYEQYF. As DNA, the CDR3 is TGTGCCATCACAGGCGACTCCTACGAGCAGTACTTC.

The CDR3 sequence: CASSQDLGRNTEAFF. The CDR3 nucleotides read TGCGCCAGCAGCCAAGATCTAGGCAGAAACACTGAAGCTTTCTTT. The chain employs TRBV4-3 and TRBJ1-1; D uncertain. CDR1 is LGHNA, CDR2 YSLEER, per germline. The CDR3 sequence is 15 residues long. V shed 0 bases and J shed 2 bases, with 10 bases lying between them.

J is TRBJ2-1 and V is TRBV20-1; D might be TRBD2 (5 bases). Germline CDR1 and CDR2: DFQATT and SNEGSKA (reference sequence). This CDR3 has 12 amino acids. The ends were cut back, 3 bases at V and 5 bases at J, with 8 bases in the middle. The CDR3 DNA follows: TGCAGTGCTAGTCGGGGTGACAATGAGCAGTTCTTC. Its protein is CSASRGDNEQFF.

CDR3 region: CASSFTGVFGEKLFF. In nucleotides, the CDR3 is TGTGCCAGCAGTTTTACGGGGGTCTTCGGAGAAAAACTGTTTTTT. The chain recombines TRBV27 with TRBJ1-4; TRBD1 is a possible D gene (5 bases). The germline V and J ends were trimmed by 3 bases and 8 bases, with 16 bases remaining between them. This CDR3 contains 15 residues. Germline V gives CDR1 MNHEY, CDR2 SMNVEV (reference sequence).

The V and J genes are TRBV2 and TRBJ2-2, with TRBD1 matching 9 bases. Germline CDR1 is SNHLY and CDR2 is FYNNEI. There are 15 residues in the CDR3. The V segment lost 8 bases and the J segment 5 bases; nucleotides outside the gene matches: 9. DNA of the CDR3: TGTGCCAGCGGCCGGGACAGGGTTGGAACCGGGGAGCTGTTTTTT. Translated, it gives CASGRDRVGTGELFF.

The rearrangement joins TRBV28 to TRBJ1-3; 7 bases agree with TRBD1. V was clipped by 7 bases and J by 1 base; unmatched bases: 7. This CDR3 comprises 15 residues. Per germline, CDR1 MDHEN and CDR2 SYDVKM. This CDR3 is CASIATGVSGNTIYF. Here the CDR3 DNA reads TGTGCCAGCATCGCTACAGGGGTATCTGGAAACACCATATATTTT.

This chain connects TRBV6-1 to TRBJ2-6; 8 bases are a match to TRBD1. This CDR3 comprises 16 residues. Trimming removed 4 bases from V and 0 bases from J; junction bases left unmatched: 2. Germline CDR1 reads MNHNS; CDR2 reads SASEGT. CDR3 loop: CASSVTGGSGANVLTF. The CDR3 region has the DNA TGTGCCAGCAGTGTTACAGGGGGCTCTGGGGCCAACGTCCTGACTTTC.

V usage is TRBV3-1 (or the pseudogene TRBV3-2) and J usage is TRBJ2-1; weak D call: TRBD2 (6 bases). CDR1 is LGHDT, CDR2 YNNKEL, per germline (reference sequence). V lost 0 bases to trimming and J lost 6 bases, with 15 bases between them. This CDR3 has 16 amino acids. The CDR3 DNA reads TGTGCCAGCAGCCAAGATCTAGGAGGGCCATCCAATGAGCAGTTCTTC. Protein: CASSQDLGGPSNEQFF.

This chain joins TRBV6-2 or TRBV6-3 and TRBJ2-5; 11 nucleotides agree with TRBD2. CDR1 and CDR2 from the germline V gene are MNHEY and SVGEGT. J was trimmed by 3 bases and V by 0 bases; bases with no gene match: 0. The CDR3 has 15 residues. The CDR3 coding sequence is TGTGCCAGCAGTTACTCGACTAGCGGGAAAGAGACCCAGTACTTC. It encodes CASSYSTSGKETQYF.